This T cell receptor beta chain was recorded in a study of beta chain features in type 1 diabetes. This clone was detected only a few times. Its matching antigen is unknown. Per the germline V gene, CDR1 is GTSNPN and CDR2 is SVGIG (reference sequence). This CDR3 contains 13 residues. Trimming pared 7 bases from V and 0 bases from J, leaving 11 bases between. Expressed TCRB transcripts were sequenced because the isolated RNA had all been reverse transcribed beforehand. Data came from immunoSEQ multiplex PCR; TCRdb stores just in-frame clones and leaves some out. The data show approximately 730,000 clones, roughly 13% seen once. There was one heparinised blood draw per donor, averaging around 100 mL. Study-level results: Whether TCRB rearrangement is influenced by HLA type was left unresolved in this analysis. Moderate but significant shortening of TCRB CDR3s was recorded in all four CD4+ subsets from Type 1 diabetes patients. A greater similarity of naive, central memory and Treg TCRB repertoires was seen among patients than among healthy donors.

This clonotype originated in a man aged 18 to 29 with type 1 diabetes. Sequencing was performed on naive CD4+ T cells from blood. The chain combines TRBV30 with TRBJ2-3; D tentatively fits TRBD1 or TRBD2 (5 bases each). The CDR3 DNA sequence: TGTGCCTTGTTGGGGGAGAGCACAGATACGCAGTATTTT. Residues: CALLGESTDTQYF.